This T cell receptor (beta chain) was identified in a study of long-term antiretroviral therapy in people with HIV. For the study at large: Earliest sampling preceded the 2015 immediate-ART recommendation by about a decade. Study-level points and caveats: Relative to transplant donor controls, diversity remained lower despite increasing after ART.

As concerns this clone: Antigen: not known.

The run of the v3.0 immunoSEQ assay was at survey level. Method: immunoSEQ multiplex PCR; TCRdb's copy keeps in-frame clones and lacks some. Of roughly 28,000 clones listed, more than 85% were seen once; the top ten hold roughly 4%. Trimming took 2 bases from V and 2 from J, leaving 10 bases between them. Per germline, CDR1 SGHVS and CDR2 FQNEAQ. This CDR3 is built from 15 residues. The receptor was isolated from a man between 18 and 29 years old with HIV. This chain links TRBV7-8 with TRBJ1-3; D possibly corresponds to TRBD1 (5 bases). Sequenced here: unsorted PBMCs, sampled 3.1 years after starting antiretroviral therapy. The CDR3 DNA reads TGTGCCAGCAGCTTATGGGGGAGGGCTGGAAACACCATATATTTT. Amino acid sequence: CASSLWGRAGNTIYF.